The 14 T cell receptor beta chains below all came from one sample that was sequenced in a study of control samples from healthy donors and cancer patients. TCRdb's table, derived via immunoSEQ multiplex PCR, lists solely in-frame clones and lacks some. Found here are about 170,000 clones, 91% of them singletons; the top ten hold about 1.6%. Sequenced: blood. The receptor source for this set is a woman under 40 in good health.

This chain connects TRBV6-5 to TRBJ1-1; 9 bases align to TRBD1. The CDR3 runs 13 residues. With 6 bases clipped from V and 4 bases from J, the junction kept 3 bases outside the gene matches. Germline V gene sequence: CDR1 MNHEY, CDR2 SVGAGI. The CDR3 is CASSSTGGTEAFF. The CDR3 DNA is TGTGCCAGCAGCTCGACAGGGGGCACTGAAGCTTTCTTT.

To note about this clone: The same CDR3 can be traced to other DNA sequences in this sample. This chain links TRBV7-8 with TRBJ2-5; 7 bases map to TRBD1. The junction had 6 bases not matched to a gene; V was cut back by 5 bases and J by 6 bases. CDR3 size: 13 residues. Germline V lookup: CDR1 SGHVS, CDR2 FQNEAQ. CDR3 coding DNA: TGTGCCAGCAGCCCCCGACAGGGCCAGACCCAGTACTTC. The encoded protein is CASSPRQGQTQYF.

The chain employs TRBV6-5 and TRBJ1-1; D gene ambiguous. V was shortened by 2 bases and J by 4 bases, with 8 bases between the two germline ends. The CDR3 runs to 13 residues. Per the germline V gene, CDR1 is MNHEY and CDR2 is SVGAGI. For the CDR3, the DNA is TGTGCCAGCAGTTACAAGATGGGCACTGAAGCTTTCTTT. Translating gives CASSYKMGTEAFF.

CDR3 bases: TGTGCCAGCAGCTTAGACAGGGGGCACACCGGGGAGCTGTTTTTT. This encodes CASSLDRGHTGELFF. V gene TRBV7-9 combines with J gene TRBJ2-2; 9 nucleotides line up with TRBD1. Germline V CDR1 and CDR2: SEHNR, FQNEAQ (reference sequence). V gave up 1 base and J gave up 3 bases; unmatched junction bases: 0. The CDR3 has 15 residues.

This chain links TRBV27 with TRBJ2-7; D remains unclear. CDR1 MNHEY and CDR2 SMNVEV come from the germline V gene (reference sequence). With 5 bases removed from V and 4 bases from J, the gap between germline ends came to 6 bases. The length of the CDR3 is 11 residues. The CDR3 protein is CASSLSYEQYF. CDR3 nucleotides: TGTGCCAGCAGTCTCTCGTACGAGCAGTACTTC.

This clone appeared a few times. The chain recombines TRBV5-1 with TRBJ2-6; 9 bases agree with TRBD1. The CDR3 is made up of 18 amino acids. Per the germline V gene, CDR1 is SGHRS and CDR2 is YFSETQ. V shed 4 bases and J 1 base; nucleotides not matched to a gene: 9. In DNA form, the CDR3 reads TGCGCCAGCAGCGAAAACAGGGGGCCCCTTTCTGGGGCCAACGTCCTGACTTTC. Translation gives CASSENRGPLSGANVLTF. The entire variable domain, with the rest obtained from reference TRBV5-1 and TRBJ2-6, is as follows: KAGVTQTPRYLIKTRGQQVTLSCSPISGHRSVSWYQQTPGQGLQFLFEYFSETQRNKGNFPGRFSGRQFSNSRSEMNVSTLELGDSALYLCASSENRGPLSGANVLTFGAGSRLTVL.

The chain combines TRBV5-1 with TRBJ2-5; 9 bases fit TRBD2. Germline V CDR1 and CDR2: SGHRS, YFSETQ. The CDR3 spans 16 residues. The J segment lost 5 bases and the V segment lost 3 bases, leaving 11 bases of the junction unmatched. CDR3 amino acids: CASSWDLAGLGETQYF. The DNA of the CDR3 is TGCGCCAGCAGCTGGGACCTAGCGGGACTCGGGGAGACCCAGTACTTC.

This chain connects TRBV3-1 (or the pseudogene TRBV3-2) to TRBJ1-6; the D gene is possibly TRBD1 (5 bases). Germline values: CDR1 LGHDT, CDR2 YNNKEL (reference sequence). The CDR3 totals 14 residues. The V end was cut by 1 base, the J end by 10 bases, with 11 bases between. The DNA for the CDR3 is TGTGCCAGCAGCCAAGCCAGGGTGGTCTCACCCCTCCACTTT. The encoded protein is CASSQARVVSPLHF.

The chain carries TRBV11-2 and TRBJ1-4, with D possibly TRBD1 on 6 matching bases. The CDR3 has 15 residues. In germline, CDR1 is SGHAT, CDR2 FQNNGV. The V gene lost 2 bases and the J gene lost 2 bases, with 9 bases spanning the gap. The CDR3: CASSLNRATNEKLFF. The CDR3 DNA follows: TGTGCCAGCAGCTTAAACAGGGCTACTAATGAAAAACTGTTTTTT.

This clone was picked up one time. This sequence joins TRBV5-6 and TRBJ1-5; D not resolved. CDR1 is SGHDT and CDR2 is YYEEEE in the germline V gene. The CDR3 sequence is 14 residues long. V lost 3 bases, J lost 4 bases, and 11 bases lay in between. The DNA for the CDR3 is TGTGCCAGCAGCTCCCGGGCCCAAAATCAGCCCCAGCATTTT. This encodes CASSSRAQNQPQHF. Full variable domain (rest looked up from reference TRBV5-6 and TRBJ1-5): DAGVTQSPTHLIKTRGQQVTLRCSPKSGHDTVSWYQQALGQGPQFIFQYYEEEERQRGNFPDRFSGHQFPNYSSELNVNALLLGDSALYLCASSSRAQNQPQHFGDGTRLSIL.

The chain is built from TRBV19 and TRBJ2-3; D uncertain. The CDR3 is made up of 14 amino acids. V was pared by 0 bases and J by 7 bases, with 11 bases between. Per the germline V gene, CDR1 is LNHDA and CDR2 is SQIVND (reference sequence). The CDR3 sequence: CASSIDRWGYTQYF. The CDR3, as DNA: TGTGCCAGTAGTATAGATCGGTGGGGATATACGCAGTATTTT.

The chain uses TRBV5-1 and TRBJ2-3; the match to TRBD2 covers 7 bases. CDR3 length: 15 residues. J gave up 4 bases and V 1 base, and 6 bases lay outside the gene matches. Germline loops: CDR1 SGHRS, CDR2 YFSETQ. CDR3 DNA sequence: TGCGCCAGCAGCTTGCGCGGGAGTTCAGCAGATACGCAGTATTTT. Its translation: CASSLRGSSADTQYF.

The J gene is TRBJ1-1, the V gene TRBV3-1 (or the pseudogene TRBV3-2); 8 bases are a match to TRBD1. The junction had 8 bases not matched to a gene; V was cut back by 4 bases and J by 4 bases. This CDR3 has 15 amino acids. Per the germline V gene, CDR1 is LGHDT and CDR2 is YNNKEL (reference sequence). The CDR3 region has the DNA TGTGCCAGCAGCCCCAGACAGGGGCGGATCACTGAAGCTTTCTTT. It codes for CASSPRQGRITEAFF.

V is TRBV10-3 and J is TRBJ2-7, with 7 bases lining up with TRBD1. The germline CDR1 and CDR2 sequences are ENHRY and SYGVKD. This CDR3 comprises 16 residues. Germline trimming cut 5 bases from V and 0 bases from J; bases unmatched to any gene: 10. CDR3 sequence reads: CAISNPGTVSSYEQYF. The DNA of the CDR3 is TGTGCCATCAGTAACCCCGGGACAGTAAGCTCCTACGAGCAGTACTTC.